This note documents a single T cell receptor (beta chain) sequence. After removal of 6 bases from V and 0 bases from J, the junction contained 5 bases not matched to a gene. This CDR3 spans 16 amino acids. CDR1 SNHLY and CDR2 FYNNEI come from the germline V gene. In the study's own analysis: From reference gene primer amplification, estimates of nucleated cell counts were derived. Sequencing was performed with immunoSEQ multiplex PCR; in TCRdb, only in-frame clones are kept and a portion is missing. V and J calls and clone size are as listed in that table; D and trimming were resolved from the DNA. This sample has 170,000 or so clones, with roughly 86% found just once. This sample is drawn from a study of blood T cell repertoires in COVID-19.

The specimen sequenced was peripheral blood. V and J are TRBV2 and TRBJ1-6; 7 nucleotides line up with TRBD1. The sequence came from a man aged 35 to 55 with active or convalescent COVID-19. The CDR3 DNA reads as TGTGCCAGCAGGTTGGACAGGAGCTCCTATAATTCACCCCTCCACTTT. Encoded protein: CASRLDRSSYNSPLHF. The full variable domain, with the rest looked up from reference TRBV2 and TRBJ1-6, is EPEVTQTPSHQVTQMGQEVILRCVPISNHLYFYWYRQILGQKVEFLVSFYNNEISEKSEIFDDQFSVERPDGSNFTLKIRSTKLEDSAMYFCASRLDRSSYNSPLHFGNGTRLTVT.